This T cell receptor beta chain appears in the sequencing data of a study of CXCR3-negative and CXCR3-positive naive CD8 T cells. In the case of this clonotype: Its antigen is as yet unknown.

There are 13 residues in the CDR3. Germline V gene lookup returns CDR1 SGHDN and CDR2 FVKESK. Findings of the study overall: More hydrophobic TRB CDR3s occurred in CXCR3-positive than in CXCR3-negative naive cells.

The libraries of TRB cDNA were prepared using 5' RACE with UMI labels. No DNA is given; TCRdb re-called the 5' RACE reads and lists each CDR3 protein once. In all, the sample yields 130,000 or so distinct CDR3 sequences. The authors gated naive CD8+ T cells as CD45RO-CCR7+CD27+CD95-. Sequenced material: naive CXCR3+ CD8+ T cells from blood. The subset here: CD45RO-CCR7+CD27+CD95- naive CD8+ T cells expressing CXCR3 (TNR3+). The sequence came from a human donor in good health. Some clones in this sample may be carry-over from other donors' samples. This chain joins TRBV14 and TRBJ2-7. The CDR3 loop reads CASSLQSSYEQYF.